The next 8 T cell receptor beta chains were all read from a single sample in a study of shared clonotypes between healthy human individuals (TCRdb year 2020). The library was produced with the immunoSEQ multiplex PCR assay. TCRdb obtained this table from immuneACCESS and retained in-frame rearrangements with V and J assigned. These tables miss some clones; where compared with another copy, unresolved V genes account for less than half of the shortfall, and the remainder is unexplained. For this sample the table gives some 2,500,000 clones, of which roughly 93% were detected only once. Of the sample, around 0.37% is held by the ten largest clones. Sequencing was performed on naive CD4+ T cells from PBMCs. The cell subset or site label, as the study defines it: CD45RA+ positively selected. These receptor sequences come from a man aged 18 to 35 in good health. Some clones in this sample may be carry-over from other donors' samples.

As concerns this clone: The same CDR3 can be traced to other DNA sequences in this sample. The chain carries TRBV10-3 and TRBJ1-1, with D possibly matching TRBD1 (6 bases). This CDR3 contains 15 residues. V lost 3 bases and J 0 bases, leaving 11 bases between the germline ends. Germline V lookup: CDR1 ENHRY, CDR2 SYGVKD. CDR3: CAISDYRALNTEAFF. The CDR3 DNA sequence: TGTGCCATCAGTGACTACAGGGCTCTGAACACTGAAGCTTTCTTT.

The chain uses TRBV27 and TRBJ2-7, with 9 bases that match TRBD1. There are 15 residues in the CDR3. The junction had 11 bases not matched to a gene; V was cut back by 6 bases and J by 5 bases. Looked up from germline, CDR1 is MNHEY and CDR2 is SMNVEV (reference sequence). The CDR3 reads CASRGGTGYVHEQYF. Here the CDR3 DNA reads TGTGCCAGCAGAGGCGGGACAGGGTATGTCCACGAGCAGTACTTC.

This clone was recorded once. The chain couples TRBV7-6 to TRBJ2-7; 8 nucleotides match TRBD1. The CDR3 consists of 14 residues. Germline trimming cut 5 bases from V and 4 bases from J; bases unmatched to any gene: 7. The V gene's germline CDR1 is SGHVS and CDR2 FNYEAQ. CDR3 amino acids: CASSPTGGGYEQYF. CDR3 DNA: TGTGCCAGCAGCCCCACAGGGGGTGGGTACGAGCAGTACTTC. Based on the CDR3 plus reference TRBV7-6 and TRBJ2-7, the full variable domain is GAGVSQSPRYKVTKRGQDVALRCDPISGHVSLYWYRQALGQGPEFLTYFNYEAQQDKSGLPNDRFSAERPEGSISTLTIQRTEQRDSAMYRCASSPTGGGYEQYFGPGTRLTVT.

About this clone: One end of the junction does not line up with germline, which may come from a read error. This rearrangement joins TRBV28 to TRBJ2-3; TRBD2 might be the D (6 bases). This CDR3 spans 13 amino acids. Germline CDR1 and CDR2: MDHEN and SYDVKM. The chain's CDR3 is CASSGGATDTQYF. The CDR3 nucleotides are TGTGCCAGCAGCGGCGGGGCCACCGATACTCAGTATTTT.

This clone showed up just once. The chain has TRBV7-8 and TRBJ1-5; D unresolved. The V gene's germline CDR1 is SGHVS and CDR2 FQNEAQ. The CDR3 sequence is 14 residues long. V was pared by 3 bases and J by 5 bases, with 11 bases between. The CDR3 loop is CASSFSGRDQPQHF. The CDR3 DNA is TGTGCCAGCAGCTTTTCAGGCCGGGATCAGCCCCAGCATTTT.

The CDR3 loop reads CASSPWANQPQHF. The CDR3 region has the DNA TGTGCCAGTAGTCCCTGGGCCAATCAGCCCCAGCATTTT. The rearrangement joins TRBV19 to TRBJ1-5; D gene ambiguous. Trimming cost V 5 bases and J 3 bases, with 8 bases left between them. CDR1 LNHDA and CDR2 SQIVND come from the germline V gene (reference sequence). The CDR3 runs 13 residues. Filled out from reference TRBV19 and TRBJ1-5, the complete variable domain reads DGGITQSPKYLFRKEGQNVTLSCEQNLNHDAMYWYRQDPGQGLRLIYYSQIVNDFQKGDIAEGYSVSREKKESFPLTVTSAQKNPTAFYLCASSPWANQPQHFGDGTRLSIL.

V is TRBV5-1 and J is TRBJ2-5, with 11 bases lining up with TRBD2. This CDR3 region has 17 residues. Germline V lookup: CDR1 SGHRS, CDR2 YFSETQ. Trimming took 1 base from V and 0 from J; bases not matched to a gene: 5. The CDR3 reads CASSLRGTSGYQETQYF. The CDR3 DNA is TGCGCCAGCAGCTTGCGTGGGACTAGCGGATACCAAGAGACCCAGTACTTC.

Points on this clone: This sample includes further DNA sequences coding for the same CDR3. The V gene is TRBV9, the J gene TRBJ2-7, with TRBD1 identical over 7 bases. Per the germline V gene, CDR1 is SGDLS and CDR2 is YYNGEE. With 4 bases clipped from V and 6 bases from J, the junction kept 7 bases outside the gene matches. The CDR3 length is 13 residues. This CDR3 reads CASSPRTGGEQYF. CDR3 nucleotide sequence: TGTGCCAGCAGCCCCCGGACAGGAGGCGAGCAGTACTTC.